This TCR beta chain was found in a study of blood T cell repertoires in COVID-19. Study at large: Whether acute or convalescent, the COVID-19 samples came from the United States, Italy and Spain.

As processed by the authors: Amplified reference gene primers provided the basis for estimating nucleated cell counts. Sequenced by immunoSEQ multiplex PCR; TCRdb stores in-frame clones only, minus some. V, J and clone size were drawn from that table, and D and trimming were deduced from the DNA. The data show around 360,000 clones, roughly 87% seen once. The CDR3 runs to 15 residues. V was trimmed by 3 bases and J by 5 bases, leaving 14 bases between them. Germline-derived CDR1 and CDR2 are MRHNA and SNTAGT. The clonotype comes from a woman aged 30 to 39 who had recovered from COVID-19. This chain uses TRBV6-4 with TRBJ2-1; the D gene is possibly TRBD2 (6 bases). Input material: PBMCs or T cells enriched from blood (not recorded which). The CDR3 DNA reads as TGTGCCAGCAGTGAAGGTCGGGGGTTCGACAATGAGCAGTTCTTC. Translation: CASSEGRGFDNEQFF.